The rows below give T cell receptor beta chains drawn from one sample of a study of somatic mutations in cytotoxic T cells in rheumatoid arthritis. Generated by immunoSEQ multiplex PCR, the TCRdb table keeps only in-frame clones and is missing some. The data contain 25,000 to 30,000 clones, around 90% of them seen just once; the ten biggest clones take up over 9%. Sequenced input: CD8+ T cells sorted from blood. The source of these receptors is an adult with rheumatoid arthritis. The conserved cysteine and the conserved F or W are not part of the CDR3 here. Each record gives: V gene, J gene, CDR3 protein.

v_call: TRBV28; j_call: TRBJ2-3; cdr3_aa: ASSYLAGKYTDTQY
v_call: TRBV10-2; j_call: TRBJ2-1; cdr3_aa: ASSASGPGNEQF
v_call: TRBV5-1; j_call: TRBJ2-7; cdr3_aa: ASSLAHSSYEQY
v_call: TRBV7-9; j_call: TRBJ2-7; cdr3_aa: ASSSAQRFLAGGEEQY
v_call: TRBV6-1; j_call: TRBJ1-1; cdr3_aa: ASRMGVTEAF
v_call: TRBV28; j_call: TRBJ2-7; cdr3_aa: ASGGQGSYEQY
v_call: TRBV29-1; j_call: TRBJ2-1; cdr3_aa: SVDGAGLSNEQF
v_call: TRBV9; j_call: TRBJ1-2; cdr3_aa: ASSEGQGYGYT
v_call: TRBV19; j_call: TRBJ2-5; cdr3_aa: ASSIDLSGSWETQY
v_call: TRBV10-3; j_call: TRBJ2-5; cdr3_aa: AISDVLAGGPPRETQY
v_call: TRBV7-3; j_call: TRBJ2-1; cdr3_aa: ASSPQDDDEQF
v_call: TRBV7-3; j_call: TRBJ2-1; cdr3_aa: ASSSNSGEQF
v_call: TRBV27; j_call: TRBJ2-1; cdr3_aa: ASSLGGTWNEQF
v_call: TRBV28; j_call: TRBJ2-5; cdr3_aa: ASSLPLIRGQLQETQY
v_call: TRBV7-9; j_call: TRBJ2-7; cdr3_aa: ASSPPRDHEQY
v_call: TRBV4-3; j_call: TRBJ2-7; cdr3_aa: ASSQDRSSGISQY
v_call: TRBV28; j_call: TRBJ1-5; cdr3_aa: ASTTWGTSNQPQH
v_call: TRBV11-2; j_call: TRBJ2-7; cdr3_aa: ASSALGGVGTSGNYEQY
v_call: TRBV7-9; j_call: TRBJ2-7; cdr3_aa: ASSPVSGLSYEQY
v_call: TRBV15; j_call: TRBJ1-5; cdr3_aa: ATSGLQGDQPQH
v_call: TRBV11-2; j_call: TRBJ2-7; cdr3_aa: ASSLGPVSYEQY
v_call: TRBV28; j_call: TRBJ2-1; cdr3_aa: ASSPRLSYNEQF
v_call: TRBV6-5; j_call: TRBJ2-5; cdr3_aa: ASSTGQGQETQY
v_call: TRBV5-4; j_call: TRBJ2-5; cdr3_aa: ASSLRPGGLSETQY
v_call: TRBV15; j_call: TRBJ2-3; cdr3_aa: ATSLSTSGIADTQY
v_call: TRBV13; j_call: TRBJ2-2; cdr3_aa: ASSRTSGTAGELF
v_call: TRBV2; j_call: TRBJ2-1; cdr3_aa: ASWGVPSNNEQF
v_call: TRBV4-1; j_call: TRBJ2-1; cdr3_aa: ASSQGVSGTGGYNEQF
v_call: TRBV4-1; j_call: TRBJ2-7; cdr3_aa: ASSPDHSYEQY
v_call: TRBV15; j_call: TRBJ2-1; cdr3_aa: ATSKTDLNNEQF
v_call: TRBV9; j_call: TRBJ2-2; cdr3_aa: ANSVGQRTGELF
v_call: TRBV7-3; j_call: TRBJ2-1; cdr3_aa: ASSLRVGLAGTFRTNEQF
v_call: TRBV21-1; j_call: TRBJ2-7; cdr3_aa: ASSKVGGSGGEAY
v_call: TRBV30; j_call: TRBJ1-5; cdr3_aa: AWSVTGGSQPQH
v_call: TRBV27; j_call: TRBJ2-7; cdr3_aa: ASSSDGVEQY
v_call: TRBV10-1; j_call: TRBJ2-1; cdr3_aa: ASSESGSNEQF
v_call: TRBV10-3; j_call: TRBJ1-3; cdr3_aa: AISESDWITSSGNTIY
v_call: TRBV11-2; j_call: TRBJ1-1; cdr3_aa: ASSLGTGGNTEAF
v_call: TRBV11-2; j_call: TRBJ1-5; cdr3_aa: ASSSNANNQPQH
v_call: TRBV11-3; j_call: TRBJ1-1; cdr3_aa: ASSLGGGNTEAF
v_call: TRBV7-6; j_call: TRBJ2-1; cdr3_aa: ASSLETGGSNEQF
v_call: TRBV29-1; j_call: TRBJ2-7; cdr3_aa: SVEDSPEQY
v_call: TRBV19; j_call: TRBJ1-1; cdr3_aa: ASSIPEELNTEAF
v_call: TRBV6-1; j_call: TRBJ2-1; cdr3_aa: ASSAPAGKYNEQF
v_call: TRBV9; j_call: TRBJ2-7; cdr3_aa: ASSSPEGGAELHEQY
v_call: TRBV27; j_call: TRBJ2-3; cdr3_aa: ASSLSNRGLNTQY
v_call: TRBV11-2; j_call: TRBJ2-5; cdr3_aa: ASSRGLAGEETQY
v_call: TRBV27; j_call: TRBJ2-7; cdr3_aa: ASSLTASYEQY
v_call: TRBV4-1; j_call: TRBJ2-3; cdr3_aa: ASSRPAGGGEDTQY
v_call: TRBV27; j_call: TRBJ2-7; cdr3_aa: ASSFDGAYEQY
v_call: TRBV11-2; j_call: TRBJ1-2; cdr3_aa: ASSLDSYGYT
v_call: TRBV7-8; j_call: TRBJ1-4; cdr3_aa: ASSFDSDIVKLF
v_call: TRBV5-6; j_call: TRBJ1-4; cdr3_aa: ASNALGSTNEKLF
v_call: TRBV11-2; j_call: TRBJ2-1; cdr3_aa: AIGLADNEQF